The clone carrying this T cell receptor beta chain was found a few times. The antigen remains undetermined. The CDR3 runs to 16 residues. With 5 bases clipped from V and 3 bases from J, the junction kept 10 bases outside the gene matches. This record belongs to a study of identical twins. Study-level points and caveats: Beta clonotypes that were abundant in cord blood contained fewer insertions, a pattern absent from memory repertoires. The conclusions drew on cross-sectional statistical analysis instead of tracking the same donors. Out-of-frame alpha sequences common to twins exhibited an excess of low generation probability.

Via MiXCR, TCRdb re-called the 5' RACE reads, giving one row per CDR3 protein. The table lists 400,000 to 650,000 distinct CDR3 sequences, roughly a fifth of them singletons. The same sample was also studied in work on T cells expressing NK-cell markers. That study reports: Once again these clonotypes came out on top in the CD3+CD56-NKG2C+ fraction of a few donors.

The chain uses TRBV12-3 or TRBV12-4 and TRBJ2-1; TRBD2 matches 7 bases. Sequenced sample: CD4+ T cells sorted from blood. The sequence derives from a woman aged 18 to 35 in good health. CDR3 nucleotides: TGTGCCAGCAGTCCCCCGGGCGGGAGAATCTACAATGAGCAGTTCTTC. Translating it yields CASSPPGGRIYNEQFF.